The 31 T cell receptor beta chains presented below share a single source sample, sequenced in a study of cytomegalovirus exposure and HLA in healthy donors. PCR employed 60 Vbeta and 13 Jbeta primers. Measured with immunoSEQ multiplex PCR; TCRdb has only the in-frame clones, and not every one. This sample lists 150,000 to 250,000 clones; its ten largest clones have 0.7% to 0.8%. Sequenced material: PBMCs. Every receptor here comes from a boy younger than 18 in good health and CMV-seronegative.

The chain has TRBV11-2 and TRBJ2-7; possible D gene TRBD1, 6 bases. Trimming stripped 4 bases from V and 4 bases from J, with 23 bases between. Germline V gives CDR1 SGHAT, CDR2 FQNNGV. This CDR3 region has 17 residues. The CDR3 region has the DNA TGTGCCAGCAGCTCCTTAATAACAGGGCGGTTTACATACGAGCAGTACTTC. Its translation: CASSSLITGRFTYEQYF.

The chain is built from TRBV6-5 and TRBJ2-1, with TRBD1 matching 10 bases. From germline, CDR1 is MNHEY and CDR2 SVGAGI. CDR3 length: 14 amino acids. V was clipped by 6 bases and J by 9 bases; unmatched bases: 8. The CDR3 sequence is CASRSTRDRGEQFF. DNA of the CDR3: TGTGCCAGCAGATCAACCCGGGACAGGGGTGAGCAGTTCTTC.

The J gene is TRBJ2-7, the V gene TRBV29-1; possible D gene TRBD1, 6 bases. Germline CDR1 reads SQVTM; CDR2 reads ANQGSEA. The V gene lost 1 base and the J gene lost 2 bases, with 24 bases spanning the gap. This CDR3 is 18 amino acids long. CDR3 bases: TGCAGCGTTGAAGCTTGGTTAGCTCGTCCGGGACAACCCTACGAGCAGTACTTC. Protein: CSVEAWLARPGQPYEQYF.

The chain recombines TRBV28 with TRBJ1-5; the match to TRBD1 covers 9 bases. The CDR3 contains 16 residues. Germline V gene sequence: CDR1 MDHEN, CDR2 SYDVKM. V lost 7 bases and J lost 4; bases outside the gene matches: 11. The CDR3 protein is CASTHRGRRENQPQHF. The CDR3, as DNA: TGTGCCAGCACCCACAGGGGGCGAAGAGAAAATCAGCCCCAGCATTTT.

V usage is TRBV6-1 and J usage is TRBJ2-7, with 7 bases lining up with TRBD1. Germline CDR1 MNHNS, CDR2 SASEGT. Germline trimming cut 9 bases from V and 4 bases from J; bases unmatched to any gene: 6. This CDR3 comprises 12 residues. The CDR3 DNA reads as TGTGCCAGTCGGGACAGCGCATACGAGCAGTACTTC. Amino acids: CASRDSAYEQYF.

V usage is TRBV18 and J usage is TRBJ2-2, with D uncertain. Per the germline V gene, CDR1 is KGHSH and CDR2 is LQKENI. V lost 0 bases and J 2 bases, leaving 4 bases between the germline ends. There are 14 residues in the CDR3. CDR3 bases: TGTGCCAGCTCACCACCGACTAACACCGGGGAGCTGTTTTTT. It is translated as CASSPPTNTGELFF.

The chain uses TRBV5-1 and TRBJ1-4; 7 bases line up with TRBD1. V was clipped by 4 bases and J by 4 bases; unmatched bases: 7. This CDR3 has 15 amino acids. Germline-derived CDR1 and CDR2 are SGHRS and YFSETQ. The CDR3 coding sequence is TGCGCCAGCAGCCAGTCCGGGACAGTTAATGAAAAACTGTTTTTT. This sequence encodes CASSQSGTVNEKLFF.

V is TRBV7-3 and J is TRBJ2-1; a weak D match, TRBD2 (7 bases). V was shortened by 2 bases and J by 5 bases, with 13 bases between the two germline ends. Germline values: CDR1 SGHTA, CDR2 FQGTGA. The CDR3 loop spans 15 amino acids. CDR3 amino acids: CASSLLGGLDNEQFF. CDR3 in DNA: TGTGCCAGCAGCTTACTGGGGGGGCTCGACAATGAGCAGTTCTTC.

The chain has TRBV2 and TRBJ2-2, with a tentative D call TRBD2 (5 bases). Trimming left V 6 bases short and J 3 bases short, with 8 bases between. The length of the CDR3 is 13 residues. Germline V gene data show CDR1 as SNHLY and CDR2 as FYNNEI. CDR3 in amino acids: CASRIAYTGELFF. The DNA for the CDR3 is TGTGCCAGCAGAATAGCGTACACCGGGGAGCTGTTTTTT.

The rearrangement joins TRBV30 to TRBJ2-7; perhaps TRBD2 as D (5 bases). The germline V and J ends were trimmed by 4 bases and 0 bases, with 19 bases remaining between them. There are 16 residues in the CDR3. CDR1 is GTSNPN, CDR2 SVGIG, per germline (reference sequence). CDR3 in DNA: TGTGCCTGGATGACCAGGTTAGGAGGTGGCTCCTACGAGCAGTACTTC. This translates into CAWMTRLGGGSYEQYF.

The chain carries TRBV19 and TRBJ2-7; TRBD2 matches 9 bases. Trimming at V came to 5 bases and at J to 2 bases, leaving 4 bases not matched to a gene. CDR3 length: 14 amino acids. The germline gives CDR1 LNHDA, CDR2 SQIVND (reference sequence). CDR3 sequence: CASSAASGAYEQYF. CDR3 sequence (DNA): TGTGCCAGTAGTGCCGCTAGCGGGGCCTACGAGCAGTACTTC.

The chain links TRBV30 to TRBJ1-4, with D perhaps TRBD1 (5 bases). The CDR3 loop spans 15 amino acids. The V end lost 5 bases, the J end lost 2 bases, and 15 bases lay between the germline ends. The germline gives CDR1 GTSNPN, CDR2 SVGIG (reference sequence). CDR3 sequence (DNA): TGTGCCTGGTTTCACCCACAGGCGACTAATGAAAAACTGTTTTTT. Protein: CAWFHPQATNEKLFF.

This chain links TRBV29-1 with TRBJ2-7, with D possibly being TRBD2 (7 bases). This CDR3 spans 12 amino acids. The V end lost 7 bases, the J end lost 6 bases, and 16 bases lay between the germline ends. Germline V gives CDR1 SQVTM, CDR2 ANQGSEA. The CDR3 protein is CSGGLRGAEQYF. Written as DNA, the CDR3 is TGCAGCGGGGGGCTCCGGGGGGCCGAGCAGTACTTC.

This sequence joins TRBV21-1 and TRBJ2-3; whether TRBD2, the table's D call, matches the DNA was not checked. TRBV21-1 is a pseudogene. The length of the CDR3 is 14 residues. The DNA for the CDR3 is TGTGCCAATAGCGGGGGGCCTTCCACAGATACGCAGTATTTT. It translates to CANSGGPSTDTQYF.

This chain joins TRBV29-1 and TRBJ1-3; D is undetermined. The ends were cut back, 3 bases at V and 0 bases at J, with 6 bases in the middle. This CDR3 is built from 13 residues. Germline CDR1 SQVTM, CDR2 ANQGSEA. This CDR3 is CSVDNNSGNTIYF. CDR3 coding DNA: TGCAGCGTTGACAACAACTCTGGAAACACCATATATTTT.

The CDR3 here is CASSYPFRVGAETQYF. CDR3 sequence (DNA): TGTGCCAGCAGTTACCCCTTCCGGGTGGGGGCAGAGACCCAGTACTTC. The V call is TRBV6-5, the J call TRBJ2-5; D possibly corresponds to TRBD1 (6 bases). Looked up from germline, CDR1 is MNHEY and CDR2 is SVGAGI. This CDR3 contains 16 residues. With 2 bases removed from V and 4 bases from J, the gap between germline ends came to 17 bases.

V usage is TRBV19 and J usage is TRBJ1-2, with D possibly being TRBD1 (5 bases). The germline gives CDR1 LNHDA, CDR2 SQIVND (reference sequence). This CDR3 contains 12 residues. The V gene lost 6 bases and the J gene lost 8 bases, with 13 bases spanning the gap. The CDR3 here is CASSPRQSGYTF. CDR3 nucleotides: TGTGCCAGTAGCCCTCGACAGAGCGGCTACACCTTC.

The chain combines TRBV29-1 with TRBJ2-2; D is undetermined. The CDR3 runs 12 residues. CDR1 is SQVTM and CDR2 is ANQGSEA in the germline V gene. Trimming shortened V by 4 bases and J by 8 bases, and 11 bases separated the two germline ends. CDR3 residues: CSVGDWLGELFF. DNA for the CDR3: TGCAGCGTTGGTGATTGGCTTGGGGAGCTGTTTTTT.

V and J are TRBV30 and TRBJ2-7; TRBD2 might be the D (5 bases). CDR1 is GTSNPN, CDR2 SVGIG, per germline (reference sequence). The CDR3 has 11 amino acids. Trimming cost V 2 bases and J 6 bases, with 8 bases left between them. The DNA for the CDR3 is TGTGCCTGGAGTAGGGCGGGCGAGCAGTACTTC. Protein: CAWSRAGEQYF.

The chain has TRBV6-1 and TRBJ1-5; no clear D gene. Germline lookup yields CDR1 MNHNS and CDR2 SASEGT. V gave up 2 bases and J gave up 7 bases, with 12 bases separating them. This CDR3 has 14 residues. DNA for the CDR3: TGTGCCAGCAGTGAAAGCCCCTCTCGGCAGCCCCAGCATTTT. This gives the protein CASSESPSRQPQHF.

The J gene is TRBJ1-1, the V gene TRBV9, with a weak D call TRBD1 (5 bases). The CDR3 is made up of 14 amino acids. CDR1 is SGDLS, CDR2 YYNGEE, per germline. Trimming stripped 4 bases from V and 5 bases from J, with 15 bases between. The CDR3 loop reads CASSRRGGSTEAFF. As DNA, the CDR3 is TGTGCCAGCAGCAGACGGGGGGGGAGTACTGAAGCTTTCTTT.

The chain joins TRBV7-3 to TRBJ1-1, with D possibly TRBD1 on 5 matching bases. Germline loops: CDR1 SGHTA, CDR2 FQGTGA. This CDR3 region has 13 residues. Trimming pared 8 bases from V and 0 bases from J, leaving 10 bases between. CDR3 DNA: TGTGCCAGCGGGGTACAGGTGAACACTGAAGCTTTCTTT. Its translation is CASGVQVNTEAFF.

CDR3 region: CASSLLGQGWANYGYTF. CDR3 coding DNA: TGTGCCAGCAGCTTACTGGGGCAGGGGTGGGCTAACTATGGCTACACCTTC. The J gene is TRBJ1-2, the V gene TRBV11-2; D possibly corresponds to TRBD1 (6 bases). The CDR3 is 17 residues long. V dropped 2 bases and J dropped 0 bases, with 16 bases sitting between them. Per germline, CDR1 SGHAT and CDR2 FQNNGV.

V is TRBV5-1 and J is TRBJ1-6, with 9 nucleotides matching TRBD1. J was trimmed by 7 bases and V by 7 bases; bases with no gene match: 3. The CDR3 consists of 13 residues. Germline V CDR1 and CDR2: SGHRS, YFSETQ. The CDR3, as DNA: TGCGCCAGCCAAGGACAGGGGAATTCACCCCTCCACTTT. It encodes CASQGQGNSPLHF.

Comments on this clone: Different DNA sequences within this sample yield the same CDR3. The gene calls are TRBV7-2 and TRBJ1-1; perhaps TRBD1 as D (5 bases). Trimming pared 2 bases from V and 3 bases from J, leaving 7 bases between. The CDR3 spans 13 residues. The germline gives CDR1 SGHTA, CDR2 FQGNSA. The CDR3 region is CASSLQGHTEAFF. Here the CDR3 DNA reads TGTGCCAGCAGCTTACAGGGCCACACTGAAGCTTTCTTT.

The V and J genes are TRBV2 and TRBJ2-3; 7 bases fit TRBD1. There are 14 residues in the CDR3. J was trimmed by 6 bases and V by 5 bases; bases with no gene match: 8. Germline V gene data show CDR1 as SNHLY and CDR2 as FYNNEI. The CDR3 sequence is CASSRQGSGDTQYF. For the CDR3, the DNA is TGTGCCAGCAGTCGACAGGGAAGCGGCGATACGCAGTATTTT.

This chain links TRBV5-1 with TRBJ2-7, with 7 positions matching TRBD2. Germline assignment: CDR1 SGHRS and CDR2 YFSETQ. The CDR3 runs to 16 residues. V gave up 0 bases and J gave up 2 bases; unmatched junction bases: 8. The CDR3 sequence is CASSLGATSDPYEQYF. The CDR3 coding sequence is TGCGCCAGCAGCTTGGGGGCTACTAGCGACCCCTACGAGCAGTACTTC.

This sequence joins TRBV28 and TRBJ1-5, with D possibly TRBD1 on 5 matching bases. V lost 4 bases, J lost 3 bases, and 16 bases lay in between. The CDR3 is 16 amino acids. CDR1 and CDR2 (germline): MDHEN, SYDVKM. The CDR3 protein is CASSSQDIHFNQPQHF. CDR3 coding DNA: TGTGCCAGCAGTTCCCAGGACATTCACTTCAATCAGCCCCAGCATTTT.

The V call is TRBV30, the J call TRBJ2-3, with no clear D. The CDR3 is 12 amino acids. V gave up 2 bases and J gave up 4 bases, with 7 bases separating them. Germline CDR1 GTSNPN, CDR2 SVGIG (reference sequence). CDR3 sequence: CAWSKSPDTQYF. CDR3 DNA: TGTGCCTGGAGTAAGAGCCCAGATACGCAGTATTTT.

This rearrangement joins TRBV10-1 to TRBJ1-5; 7 bases are a match to TRBD1. This CDR3 is 16 amino acids long. The germline CDR1 and CDR2 sequences are WNHNN and SYGVQD (reference sequence). After removal of 5 bases from V and 3 bases from J, the junction contained 10 bases not matched to a gene. In DNA, the CDR3 is TGCGCCAGCAGTAGATCCGGGACAGAGGCCAATCAGCCCCAGCATTTT. This encodes CASSRSGTEANQPQHF.

Comment on this clone: At the DNA level, this CDR3 is encoded by other sequences in the same sample as well. The chain recombines TRBV5-6 with TRBJ1-2; D uncertain. The V and J ends lost 2 bases and 2 bases respectively, with 7 bases between them. This CDR3 is built from 13 residues. The germline CDR1 and CDR2 sequences are SGHDT and YYEEEE. CDR3 protein: CASSFTGNYGYTF. CDR3 nucleotide sequence: TGTGCCAGCAGCTTCACCGGGAACTATGGCTACACCTTC. The full variable domain, rest sourced from reference TRBV5-6 and TRBJ1-2, is DAGVTQSPTHLIKTRGQQVTLRCSPKSGHDTVSWYQQALGQGPQFIFQYYEEEERQRGNFPDRFSGHQFPNYSSELNVNALLLGDSALYLCASSFTGNYGYTFGSGTRLTVV.